This TCR beta chain was recorded in a study of blood T cell repertoires in COVID-19. J gave up 3 bases and V 6 bases, and 9 bases lay outside the gene matches. This CDR3 is 15 amino acids long. From germline, CDR1 is MNHEY and CDR2 SMNVEV (reference sequence). Assay used: immunoSEQ multiplex PCR; TCRdb lists only in-frame clones, some missing. The table lists about 220,000 clones, approximately 82% of them singletons, with about 3.9% in the top ten. J is TRBJ1-2 and V is TRBV27; 8 bases are a match to TRBD1. The sequenced sample was peripheral blood. This receptor was identified in a woman aged 80 or over with acute or convalescent COVID-19. CDR3 in DNA: TGTGCCAGCAGCTCCGGGACAGGAACTCACTATGGCTACACCTTC. Amino acids: CASSSGTGTHYGYTF.